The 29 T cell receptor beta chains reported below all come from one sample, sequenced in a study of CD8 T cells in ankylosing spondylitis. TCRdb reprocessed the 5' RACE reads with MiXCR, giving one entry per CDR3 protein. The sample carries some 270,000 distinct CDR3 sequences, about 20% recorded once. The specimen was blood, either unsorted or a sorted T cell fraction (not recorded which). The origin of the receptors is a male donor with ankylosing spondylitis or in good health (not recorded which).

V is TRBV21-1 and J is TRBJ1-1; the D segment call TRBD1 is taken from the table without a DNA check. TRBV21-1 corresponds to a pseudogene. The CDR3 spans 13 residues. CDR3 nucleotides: TGTGCCAGCAACCAACCTTACAGGATTGAAGCTTTCTTT. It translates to CASNQPYRIEAFF.

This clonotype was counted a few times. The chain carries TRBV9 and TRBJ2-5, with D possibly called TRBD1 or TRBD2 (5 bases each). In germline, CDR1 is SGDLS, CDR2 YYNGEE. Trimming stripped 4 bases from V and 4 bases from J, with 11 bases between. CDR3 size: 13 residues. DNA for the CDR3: TGTGCCAGCAGCCCTCGGGGCGCAGAGACCCAGTACTTC. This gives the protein CASSPRGAETQYF.

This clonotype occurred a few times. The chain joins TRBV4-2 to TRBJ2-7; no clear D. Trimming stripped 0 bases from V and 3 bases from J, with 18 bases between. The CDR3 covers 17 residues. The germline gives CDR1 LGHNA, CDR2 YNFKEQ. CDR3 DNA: TGTGCCAGCAGCCAAGATTATGACAACCAACGGGTCTACGAGCAGTACTTC. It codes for CASSQDYDNQRVYEQYF.

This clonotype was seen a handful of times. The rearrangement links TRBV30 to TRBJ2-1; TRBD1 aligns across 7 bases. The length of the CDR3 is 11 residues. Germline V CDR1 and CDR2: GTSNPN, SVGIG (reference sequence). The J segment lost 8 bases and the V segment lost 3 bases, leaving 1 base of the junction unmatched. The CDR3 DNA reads TGTGCCTGGAGGACAGGGTATGAGCAGTTCTTC. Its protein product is CAWRTGYEQFF.

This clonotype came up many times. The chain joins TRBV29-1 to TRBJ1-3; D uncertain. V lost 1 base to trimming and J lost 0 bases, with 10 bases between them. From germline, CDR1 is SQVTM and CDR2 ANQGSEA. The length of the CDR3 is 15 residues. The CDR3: CSVEGSPLSGNTIYF. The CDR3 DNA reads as TGCAGCGTTGAAGGTTCCCCCCTCTCTGGAAACACCATATATTTT.

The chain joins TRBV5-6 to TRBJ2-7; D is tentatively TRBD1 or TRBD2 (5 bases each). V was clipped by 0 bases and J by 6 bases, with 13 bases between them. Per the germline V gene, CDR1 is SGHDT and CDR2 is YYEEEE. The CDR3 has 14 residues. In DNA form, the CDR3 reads TGTGCCAGCAGCTTGGACACCCGGGGCTCCGAGCAGTACTTC. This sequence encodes CASSLDTRGSEQYF. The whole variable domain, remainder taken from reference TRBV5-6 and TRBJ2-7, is DAGVTQSPTHLIKTRGQQVTLRCSPKSGHDTVSWYQQALGQGPQFIFQYYEEEERQRGNFPDRFSGHQFPNYSSELNVNALLLGDSALYLCASSLDTRGSEQYFGPGTRLTVT.

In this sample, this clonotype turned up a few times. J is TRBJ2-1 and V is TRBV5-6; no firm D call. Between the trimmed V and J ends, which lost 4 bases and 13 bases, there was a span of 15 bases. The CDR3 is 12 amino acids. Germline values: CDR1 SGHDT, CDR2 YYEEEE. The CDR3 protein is CASSLRRSEQFF. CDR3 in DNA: TGTGCCAGCAGCCTAAGACGGAGCGAACAGTTCTTC.

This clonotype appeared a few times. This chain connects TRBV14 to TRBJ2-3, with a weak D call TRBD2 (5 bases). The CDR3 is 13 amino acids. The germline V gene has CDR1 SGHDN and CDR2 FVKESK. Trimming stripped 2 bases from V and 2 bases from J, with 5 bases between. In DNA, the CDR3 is TGTGCCAGCAGCCAACTAGCCACAGATACGCAGTATTTT. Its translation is CASSQLATDTQYF. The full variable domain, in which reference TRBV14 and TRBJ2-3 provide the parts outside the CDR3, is EAGVTQFPSHSVIEKGQTVTLRCDPISGHDNLYWYRRVMGKEIKFLLHFVKESKQDESGMPNNRFLAERTGGTYSTLKVQPAELEDSGVYFCASSQLATDTQYFGPGTRLTVL.

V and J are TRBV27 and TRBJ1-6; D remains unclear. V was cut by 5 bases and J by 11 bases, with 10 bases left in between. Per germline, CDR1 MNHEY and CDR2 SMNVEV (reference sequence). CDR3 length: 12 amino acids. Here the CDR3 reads CASSAGLPPLHF. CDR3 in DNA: TGTGCCAGCAGTGCGGGGTTGCCACCCCTCCACTTT.

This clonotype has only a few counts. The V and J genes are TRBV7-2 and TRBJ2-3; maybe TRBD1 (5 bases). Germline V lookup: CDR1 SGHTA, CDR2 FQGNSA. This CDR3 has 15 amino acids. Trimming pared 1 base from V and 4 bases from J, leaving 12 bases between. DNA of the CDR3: TGTGCCAGCAGCTTAGTCAGGGCCTGGGCAGATACGCAGTATTTT. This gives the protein CASSLVRAWADTQYF.

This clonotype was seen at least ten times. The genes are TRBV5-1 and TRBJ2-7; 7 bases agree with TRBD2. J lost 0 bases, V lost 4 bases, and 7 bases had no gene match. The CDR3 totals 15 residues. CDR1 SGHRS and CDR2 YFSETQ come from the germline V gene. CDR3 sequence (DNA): TGCGCCAGCAGCACCTACGGGGACTACTCCTACGAGCAGTACTTC. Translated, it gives CASSTYGDYSYEQYF.

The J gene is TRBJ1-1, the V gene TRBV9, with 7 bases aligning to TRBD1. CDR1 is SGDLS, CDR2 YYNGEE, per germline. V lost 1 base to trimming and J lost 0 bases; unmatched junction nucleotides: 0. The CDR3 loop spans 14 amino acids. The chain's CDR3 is CASSVTGVNTEAFF. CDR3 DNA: TGTGCCAGCAGCGTAACAGGGGTGAACACTGAAGCTTTCTTT.

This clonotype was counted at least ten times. The CDR3 nucleotides are TGCAGCGTTGTCACTAGCGGGAAAACAGATACGCAGTATTTT. It yields the protein CSVVTSGKTDTQYF. This chain uses TRBV29-1 with TRBJ2-3; the match to TRBD2 covers 10 bases. V shed 4 bases, J shed 3 bases, and the junction held 4 bases outside the gene matches. Per the germline V gene, CDR1 is SQVTM and CDR2 is ANQGSEA. The CDR3 covers 14 residues.

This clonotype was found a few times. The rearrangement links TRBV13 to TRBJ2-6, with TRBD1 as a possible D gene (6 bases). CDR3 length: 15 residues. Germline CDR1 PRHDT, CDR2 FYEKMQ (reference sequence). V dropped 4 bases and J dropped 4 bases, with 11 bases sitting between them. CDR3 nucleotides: TGTGCCAGCAGCTCGAACAGGGACGGGGCCAACGTCCTGACTTTC. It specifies CASSSNRDGANVLTF.

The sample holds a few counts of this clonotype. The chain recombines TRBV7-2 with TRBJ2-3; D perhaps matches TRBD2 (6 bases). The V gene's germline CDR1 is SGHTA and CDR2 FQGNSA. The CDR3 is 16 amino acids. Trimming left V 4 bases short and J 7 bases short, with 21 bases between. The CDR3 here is CASSSRDSIAIYTQYF. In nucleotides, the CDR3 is TGTGCCAGCAGCTCTCGGGACTCCATTGCCATTTATACGCAGTATTTT.

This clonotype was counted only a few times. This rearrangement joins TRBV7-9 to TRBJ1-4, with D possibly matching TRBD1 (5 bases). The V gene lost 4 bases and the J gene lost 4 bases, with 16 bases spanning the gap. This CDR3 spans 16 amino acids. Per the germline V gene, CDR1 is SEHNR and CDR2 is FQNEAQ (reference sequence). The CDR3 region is CASSSLLPGNNEKLFF. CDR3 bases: TGTGCCAGCAGCTCCCTTCTCCCAGGGAATAATGAAAAACTGTTTTTT.

CDR3 protein: CASRPTPGDLVEQYF. The CDR3 nucleotides are TGTGCCAGCAGACCCACCCCCGGGGATTTGGTCGAGCAGTACTTC. V is TRBV27 and J is TRBJ2-7; possible D gene TRBD2, 5 bases. Trimming took off 6 bases at V and 6 bases at J, with 21 bases between the two ends. CDR3 size: 15 residues. Looked up from germline, CDR1 is MNHEY and CDR2 is SMNVEV (reference sequence).

The CDR3 coding sequence is TGTGCCAGCAGTTTATATTCTGGGGTTATGGGTCAGCCCCAGCATTTT. Its protein is CASSLYSGVMGQPQHF. This chain connects TRBV27 to TRBJ1-5; D not resolved. This CDR3 is 16 amino acids long. The germline gives CDR1 MNHEY, CDR2 SMNVEV (reference sequence). V was clipped by 1 base and J by 6 bases, with 16 bases between them.

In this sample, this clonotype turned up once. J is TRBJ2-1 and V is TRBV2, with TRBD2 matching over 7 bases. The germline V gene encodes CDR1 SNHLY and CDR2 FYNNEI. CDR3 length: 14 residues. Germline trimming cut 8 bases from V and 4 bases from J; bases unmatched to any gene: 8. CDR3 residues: CASRARGGYNEQFF. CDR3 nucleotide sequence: TGTGCCAGCCGAGCGAGGGGAGGGTACAATGAGCAGTTCTTC.

CDR3 sequence reads: CASSPSGELFF. CDR3 sequence (DNA): TGTGCCAGCAGCCCATCCGGGGAGCTGTTTTTT. The chain carries TRBV12-3 or TRBV12-4 and TRBJ2-2, with unresolved D. Trimming pared 6 bases from V and 6 bases from J, leaving 5 bases between. This CDR3 contains 11 residues.

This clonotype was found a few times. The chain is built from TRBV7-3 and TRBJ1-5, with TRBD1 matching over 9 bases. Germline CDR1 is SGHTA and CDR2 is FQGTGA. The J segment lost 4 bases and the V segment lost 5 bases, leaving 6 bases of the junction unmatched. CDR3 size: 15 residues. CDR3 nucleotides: TGTGCCAGCAGCCGGAGACAGGGGGGGAATCAGCCCCAGCATTTT. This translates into CASSRRQGGNQPQHF.

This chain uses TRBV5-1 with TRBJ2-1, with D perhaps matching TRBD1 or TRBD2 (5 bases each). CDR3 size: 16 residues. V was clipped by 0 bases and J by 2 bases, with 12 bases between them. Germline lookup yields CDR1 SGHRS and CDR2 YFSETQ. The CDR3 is CASSLVGDEAYNEQFF. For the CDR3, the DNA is TGCGCCAGCAGCTTGGTGGGGGACGAAGCCTACAATGAGCAGTTCTTC.

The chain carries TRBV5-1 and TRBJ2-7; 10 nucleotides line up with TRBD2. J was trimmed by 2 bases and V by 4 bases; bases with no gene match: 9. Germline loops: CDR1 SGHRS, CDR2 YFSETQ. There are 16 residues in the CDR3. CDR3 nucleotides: TGCGCCAGCAGCCCAGCAGAAGGGACTAGCGCCTACGAGCAGTACTTC. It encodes CASSPAEGTSAYEQYF.

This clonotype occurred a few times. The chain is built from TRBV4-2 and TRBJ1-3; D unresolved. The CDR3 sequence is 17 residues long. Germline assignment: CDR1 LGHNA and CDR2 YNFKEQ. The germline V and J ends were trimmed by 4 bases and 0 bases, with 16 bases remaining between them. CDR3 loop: CASSLLPPISSGNTIYF. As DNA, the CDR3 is TGTGCCAGCAGCCTCCTTCCCCCGATTAGCTCTGGAAACACCATATATTTT.

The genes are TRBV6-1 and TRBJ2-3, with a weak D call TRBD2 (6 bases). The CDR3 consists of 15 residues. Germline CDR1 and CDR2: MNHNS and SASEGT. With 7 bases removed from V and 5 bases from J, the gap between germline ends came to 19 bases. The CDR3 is CASTGTLTGGDTQYF. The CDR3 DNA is TGTGCCAGCACAGGGACTTTAACTGGGGGAGATACGCAGTATTTT.

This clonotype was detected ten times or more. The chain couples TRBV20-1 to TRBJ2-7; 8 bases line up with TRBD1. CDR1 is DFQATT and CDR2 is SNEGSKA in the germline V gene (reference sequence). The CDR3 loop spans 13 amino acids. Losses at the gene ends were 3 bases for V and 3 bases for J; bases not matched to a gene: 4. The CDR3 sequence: CSARGTGDYEQYF. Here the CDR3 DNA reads TGCAGTGCTAGGGGGACAGGAGACTACGAGCAGTACTTC.

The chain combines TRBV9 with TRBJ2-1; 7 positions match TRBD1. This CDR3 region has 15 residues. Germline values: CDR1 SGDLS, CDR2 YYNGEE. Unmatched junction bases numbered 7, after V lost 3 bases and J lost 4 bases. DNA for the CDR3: TGTGCCAGCAGCGACAGGGGCCAAGGGTACAATGAGCAGTTCTTC. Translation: CASSDRGQGYNEQFF.

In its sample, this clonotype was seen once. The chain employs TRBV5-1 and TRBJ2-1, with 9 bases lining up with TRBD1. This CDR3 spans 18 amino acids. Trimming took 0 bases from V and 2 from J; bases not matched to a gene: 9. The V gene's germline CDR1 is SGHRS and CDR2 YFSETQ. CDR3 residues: CASSLERTGVGAYNEQFF. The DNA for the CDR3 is TGCGCCAGCAGCTTGGAGAGGACAGGGGTTGGGGCCTACAATGAGCAGTTCTTC.

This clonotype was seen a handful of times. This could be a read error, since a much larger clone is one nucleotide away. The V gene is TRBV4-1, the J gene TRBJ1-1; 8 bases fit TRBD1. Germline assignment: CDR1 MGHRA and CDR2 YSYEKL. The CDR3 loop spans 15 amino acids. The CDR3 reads CASSQSDRAYTVAFF. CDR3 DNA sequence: TGCGCCAGCAGCCAGTCGGACAGGGCATACACTGTAGCTTTCTTT.